This T cell receptor beta chain was retrieved from a study of OX40 agonist ivuxolimab in advanced cancers. Some clones are missing from TCRdb's copy, which holds only in-frame ones; the method was immunoSEQ multiplex PCR. The table lists approximately 59,000 clones, under 90% of them singletons. CDR1 is SNHLY and CDR2 is FYNNEI in the germline V gene. Trimming cost V 8 bases and J 1 base; bases outside gene matches: 2. The CDR3 runs to 14 residues. Of note for this clone: What it binds is unknown.

Points from the study as a whole: There was clonal expansion of CD4+ and CD8+ blood T cells by week 6 at 0.1 to 3.0 mg/kg.

The TCR was taken from an adult with an advanced solid tumor such as melanoma, head and neck, liver or kidney cancer. Sequenced here: CD4+ or CD8+ T cells sorted from blood, sampled in a trial of the OX40 agonist ivuxolimab. The rearrangement uses TRBV2 and TRBJ2-4, with TRBD2 identical over 10 bases. CDR3 DNA: TGTGCCAGCCTGACTAGCGGGGCCAAAAACATTCAGTACTTC. It codes for CASLTSGAKNIQYF.